This T cell receptor (beta chain) is from a study of cytomegalovirus exposure and HLA in healthy donors. Study overall: An early data release held 70 million to 90 million unique TCRs from HLA-typed donors.

Primers: 60 Vbeta forward and 13 Jbeta reverse. Only in-frame clones appear in the TCRdb table, and some are missing; sequencing was by immunoSEQ multiplex PCR. The table lists hundreds of thousands of clones, about four fifths of them singletons, with approximately 5.7% in the top ten. Findings and limits, study-wide: The authors listed 150 or so TCR beta chains as cytomegalovirus-associated.

Nominally healthy donors provided the samples, though records likely missed some immune exposures. This clone showed up just a few times. Its specificity is unknown. CDR3 size: 15 residues. Germline lookup yields CDR1 SGHRS and CDR2 YFSETQ. V gave up 4 bases and J gave up 1 base; unmatched junction bases: 3. Sequences were obtained from PBMCs. The chain combines TRBV5-1 with TRBJ2-5, with 11 nucleotides matching TRBD2. This sequence was found in a middle-aged man in good health and CMV-seropositive. In DNA, the CDR3 is TGCGCCAGCAGCCCCGGGACTAGCGGCCAAGAGACCCAGTACTTC. Its protein product is CASSPGTSGQETQYF.